Here is one TCR beta chain with its context. What it binds is not known. Amplification used 60 Vbeta primers and 13 Jbeta primers. The assay was immunoSEQ multiplex PCR, and TCRdb's table has in-frame clones only and misses some. The sample lists some 91,000 clones, around 77% seen once, with over 3% in the top ten. This sample was included in a study of cytomegalovirus exposure and HLA in healthy donors. Findings and limits, study-wide: In a later analysis, productive TCRs from donors in an Asian-associated ancestry cluster reportedly carried fewer N-insertions than the cohort mean.

The V end lost 4 bases, the J end lost 10 bases, and 15 bases lay between the germline ends. Germline values: CDR1 SGHRS, CDR2 YFSETQ. The length of the CDR3 is 14 residues. The material sequenced was PBMCs. This receptor was taken from a man aged 35 to 55 in good health and CMV-seronegative. The V call is TRBV5-1, the J call TRBJ1-6, with D possibly TRBD1 on 6 matching bases. CDR3 in amino acids: CASSAEGVNSPLHF. CDR3 bases: TGCGCCAGCAGCGCCGAGGGGGTTAACTCACCCCTCCACTTT. The variable domain in full, with the rest retrieved from reference TRBV5-1 and TRBJ1-6, is KAGVTQTPRYLIKTRGQQVTLSCSPISGHRSVSWYQQTPGQGLQFLFEYFSETQRNKGNFPGRFSGRQFSNSRSEMNVSTLELGDSALYLCASSAEGVNSPLHFGNGTRLTVT.